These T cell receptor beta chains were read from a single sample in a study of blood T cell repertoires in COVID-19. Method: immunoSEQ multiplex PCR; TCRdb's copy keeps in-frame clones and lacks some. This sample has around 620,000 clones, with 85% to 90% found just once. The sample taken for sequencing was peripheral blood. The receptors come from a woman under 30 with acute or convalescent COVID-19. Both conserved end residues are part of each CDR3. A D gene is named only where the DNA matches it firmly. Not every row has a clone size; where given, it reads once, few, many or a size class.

TGTGCCAGCAGCCCCCGACAGGGAGAGGCAAACACTGAAGCTTTCTTT	CASSPRQGEANTEAFF	16	TRBD1	TRBJ1-1	TRBV3-1/TRBV3-2	NA
TGTGCCAGTAGTATAGCTTCGTCGGCAGGGCCGAGCACTGAAGCTTTCTTT	CASSIASSAGPSTEAFF	17	NA	TRBJ1-1	TRBV19	NA
TGCGCCAGCAGCACTCAACCCGGCGGGGGGCGTAGGACAGATACGCAGTATTTT	CASSTQPGGGRRTDTQYF	18	TRBD2	TRBJ2-3	TRBV5-1	NA
TGTGCCAGCACCCCCAGACTAGCAAATGAGCAGTTCTTC	CASTPRLANEQFF	13	TRBD2	TRBJ2-1	TRBV12-3/TRBV12-4	NA
TGTGCCAGCAGTTTGGGAACAGGGTCTCAGCCCCAGCATTTT	CASSLGTGSQPQHF	14	NA	TRBJ1-5	TRBV27	NA
TGTGCCAGCAATCGAACCCCAACAGATCTCTATGGCTACACCTTC	CASNRTPTDLYGYTF	15	NA	TRBJ1-2	TRBV6-5	NA
TGTGCCAGCGTCCTTGGGGCCCGTGTGGATAACACTGAAGCTTTCTTT	CASVLGARVDNTEAFF	16	NA	TRBJ1-1	TRBV6-6	NA
TGTGCCAGCAAAGAGAACAGGGGGCTCACCGGGGAGCTGTTTTTT	CASKENRGLTGELFF	15	TRBD1	TRBJ2-2	TRBV6-5	once
TGTGCCAGCAGCCAACTCACCGGGGATCAGCCCCAGCATTTT	CASSQLTGDQPQHF	14	NA	TRBJ1-5	TRBV4-2	NA
TGTGCCAGCAGCCCCACAGGGGAAGGCTACACCTTC	CASSPTGEGYTF	12	TRBD1	TRBJ1-2	TRBV11-2	NA
TGCAGTGCTGGCGGTGGAAACACCATATATTTT	CSAGGGNTIYF	11	NA	TRBJ1-3	TRBV20-1	NA
TGTGCCACCAGCAGAGATAGTGGAGACGACTACAATGAGCAGTTCTTC	CATSRDSGDDYNEQFF	16	NA	TRBJ2-1	TRBV15	once
TGTGCCAGCAGTCCCAGGACAGGCTATGGCTACACCTTC	CASSPRTGYGYTF	13	TRBD1	TRBJ1-2	TRBV12-3/TRBV12-4	NA
TGTGCCAGCAGCCTCCCTAGCGGGGGGGCCGGGGAGACCCAGTACTTC	CASSLPSGGAGETQYF	16	TRBD2	TRBJ2-5	TRBV5-4	NA
TGCAGCGTCTGGGGGTACAGGGGGCTTTCAGATACGCAGTATTTT	CSVWGYRGLSDTQYF	15	TRBD1	TRBJ2-3	TRBV29-1	NA
TGTGCCAGCAGCCCGGGACAGGGTTCTCGATATAGCAATCAGCCCCAGCATTTT	CASSPGQGSRYSNQPQHF	18	TRBD1	TRBJ1-5	TRBV2	once
TGTGCCTGGAGTGCGACTAGCGGGGGGGCTAATGAGCAGTTCTTC	CAWSATSGGANEQFF	15	TRBD2	TRBJ2-1	TRBV30	NA
TGTGCCAGCAGCCAAGTTACTAGCGGGGGCACCGGGGAGCTGTTTTTT	CASSQVTSGGTGELFF	16	TRBD2	TRBJ2-2	TRBV3-1/TRBV3-2	once
TGTGCCAGCAGTTTGAGCCCGGACAGGCATACTTCACCCCTCCACTTT	CASSLSPDRHTSPLHF	16	TRBD1	TRBJ1-6	TRBV28	NA
TGCGCCAGCAGCCTGCGGGTAGGGCTCGAGCAGTACTTC	CASSLRVGLEQYF	13	NA	TRBJ2-7	TRBV4-1	NA
TGCGCCAGCAGCTTGGCCTATTGGGACAGCAACCCTTACGAGCAGTACTTC	CASSLAYWDSNPYEQYF	17	TRBD1	TRBJ2-7	TRBV5-1	NA
TGTGCCAGCAGCTTCGGACAGGGCGGACAGCCCCAGCATTTT	CASSFGQGGQPQHF	14	TRBD1	TRBJ1-5	TRBV5-6	NA
TGTGCCAGCAGTCAGGCCTGGGAGCAGTTCTTC	CASSQAWEQFF	11	NA	TRBJ2-1	TRBV2	NA